A single sample is the source of the 15 T cell receptor beta chains below, sequenced in a study of T cells in Graves' hyperthyroidism and ophthalmopathy. RNA transcripts yielded amplified TCR beta CDR3 regions. First-round RT-PCR with HTBI primers amplified the TCR CDR3 region. TCRdb used MiXCR to reprocess the multiplex PCR reads, holding one entry per CDR3 protein. The data show about 560,000 distinct CDR3 sequences, over 15% seen once. Sequenced sample: blood. These receptors came from a woman between 18 and 29 years old with Graves' hyperthyroidism.

The gene calls are TRBV4-2 and TRBJ2-1; 9 bases match TRBD2. Germline V lookup: CDR1 LGHNA, CDR2 YNFKEQ. V lost 0 bases to trimming and J lost 10 bases; unmatched junction nucleotides: 13. This CDR3 region has 17 residues. CDR3 sequence reads: CASSQEMGGLAGREQFF. The CDR3 coding sequence is TGTGCCAGCAGCCAAGAGATGGGGGGACTAGCTGGGAGGGAGCAGTTCTTC.

This clonotype was observed at least ten times. The chain employs TRBV5-1 and TRBJ1-4; no definite D call. This CDR3 region has 15 residues. Germline-derived CDR1 and CDR2 are SGHRS and YFSETQ. Trimming stripped 0 bases from V and 5 bases from J, with 11 bases between. CDR3 coding DNA: TGCGCCAGCAGCTTGGATGGCCGAGTCAATGAAAAACTGTTTTTT. Amino acid sequence: CASSLDGRVNEKLFF.

In its sample, this clonotype was seen many times. The genes are TRBV13 and TRBJ1-4, with unresolved D. The V end lost 4 bases, the J end lost 6 bases, and 15 bases lay between the germline ends. The CDR3 sequence is 15 residues long. Germline V gene lookup returns CDR1 PRHDT and CDR2 FYEKMQ (reference sequence). CDR3 nucleotides: TGTGCCAGCAGCTCTAACAGCCCTCCGGATGAAAAACTGTTTTTT. Protein: CASSSNSPPDEKLFF.

The gene calls are TRBV7-9 and TRBJ2-7, with 7 bases identical to TRBD1. CDR1 SEHNR and CDR2 FQNEAQ come from the germline V gene (reference sequence). The CDR3 runs 16 residues. The V gene end was trimmed by 2 bases and the J gene end by 0 bases; junction bases not matched to a gene: 7. CDR3 DNA: TGTGCCAGCAGCTTAAGTGGCAGGGGGAGCTCCTACGAGCAGTACTTC. This encodes CASSLSGRGSSYEQYF.

With respect to this clonotype: One base away lies a much larger clone, so this may be a sequencing read error. The genes are TRBV10-3 and TRBJ2-5; the match to TRBD2 covers 13 bases. The CDR3 sequence is 17 residues long. V lost 10 bases, J lost 0 bases, and 11 bases stayed unmatched. CDR1 and CDR2 (germline): ENHRY, SYGVKD. CDR3 DNA: TGTGCCACCAGCGGACTAGCGGGAGTTGGGGACCAAGAGACCCAGTACTTC. Its protein product is CATSGLAGVGDQETQYF.

This clonotype occurred many times. The rearrangement joins TRBV11-2 to TRBJ2-5, with 15 bases identical to TRBD2. The junction had 10 bases not matched to a gene; V was cut back by 4 bases and J by 4 bases. CDR3 length equals 18 residues. CDR1 is SGHAT, CDR2 FQNNGV, per germline. The CDR3 DNA reads TGTGCCAGCAGCTCCACGGGACTAGCGGGGGGTGGTCGAGAGACCCAGTACTTC. Residues: CASSSTGLAGGGRETQYF.

This clonotype was counted at least ten times. This chain joins TRBV7-3 and TRBJ2-3; TRBD2 is a possible D gene (7 bases). Trimming cost V 4 bases and J 3 bases, with 17 bases left between them. From germline, CDR1 is SGHTA and CDR2 FQGTGA. The CDR3 has 16 residues. The CDR3 DNA is TGTGCCAGCAGCTCACCACAGGGAGGGTTGACAGATACGCAGTATTTT. Residues: CASSSPQGGLTDTQYF. Filled out from reference TRBV7-3 and TRBJ2-3, the complete variable domain reads GAGVSQTPSNKVTEKGKYVELRCDPISGHTALYWYRQSLGQGPEFLIYFQGTGAADDSGLPNDRFFAVRPEGSVSTLKIQRTERGDSAVYLCASSSPQGGLTDTQYFGPGTRLTVL.

This clonotype turned up a few times. This chain links TRBV5-1 with TRBJ2-1, with 7 nucleotides matching TRBD2. Germline-derived CDR1 and CDR2 are SGHRS and YFSETQ. The CDR3 has 13 amino acids. V dropped 7 bases and J dropped 6; count of bases not matched to a gene: 7. CDR3 amino acids: CASGLGGGNEQFF. In nucleotides, the CDR3 is TGCGCCAGCGGCCTGGGGGGGGGCAATGAGCAGTTCTTC.

The V and J genes are TRBV20-1 and TRBJ2-1; 11 bases are a match to TRBD2. From germline, CDR1 is DFQATT and CDR2 SNEGSKA (reference sequence). The CDR3 is 16 residues long. J gave up 5 bases and V 2 bases, and 8 bases lay outside the gene matches. CDR3: CSARPPTSGKNNEQFF. The CDR3 nucleotides are TGCAGTGCTAGACCCCCGACTAGCGGGAAAAACAATGAGCAGTTCTTC.

There are many counts of this clonotype. The chain uses TRBV2 and TRBJ2-5; 7 nucleotides align to TRBD1. The CDR3 extends over 15 amino acids. CDR1 and CDR2 (germline): SNHLY, FYNNEI. Trimming took 7 bases from V and 0 from J; bases not matched to a gene: 8. The CDR3 region has the DNA TGTGCCAGCAATTTAGCGACAGGGCACCAAGAGACCCAGTACTTC. This translates into CASNLATGHQETQYF. Variable domain in full (rest from reference TRBV2 and TRBJ2-5): EPEVTQTPSHQVTQMGQEVILRCVPISNHLYFYWYRQILGQKVEFLVSFYNNEISEKSEIFDDQFSVERPDGSNFTLKIRSTKLEDSAMYFCASNLATGHQETQYFGPGTRLLVL.

This chain connects TRBV2 to TRBJ2-7, with 8 bases identical to TRBD1. The CDR3 totals 16 residues. Per germline, CDR1 SNHLY and CDR2 FYNNEI. V was clipped by 6 bases and J by 2 bases; unmatched bases: 12. CDR3 protein: CASSAGAGQGTYEQYF. CDR3 nucleotides: TGTGCCAGCAGCGCTGGGGCTGGACAGGGAACCTACGAGCAGTACTTC.

This clonotype was seen at least ten times. The genes are TRBV7-2 and TRBJ2-3; 8 bases are a match to TRBD1. The CDR3 runs 14 residues. Germline loops: CDR1 SGHTA, CDR2 FQGNSA. Trimming took 5 bases from V and 5 from J; bases not matched to a gene: 6. The CDR3 loop is CASSERTGRDTQYF. In DNA, the CDR3 is TGTGCCAGCAGCGAAAGGACAGGGAGAGATACGCAGTATTTT.

This clonotype was counted at least ten times. The chain couples TRBV7-2 to TRBJ2-3, with D perhaps matching TRBD2 (6 bases). Germline values: CDR1 SGHTA, CDR2 FQGNSA. CDR3 size: 14 residues. Trimming pared 1 base from V and 4 bases from J, leaving 9 bases between. The CDR3 spells CASSLGRVPDTQYF. In nucleotides, the CDR3 is TGTGCCAGCAGCTTAGGGAGGGTCCCAGATACGCAGTATTTT.

The V gene is TRBV5-6, the J gene TRBJ1-5; D may be TRBD1 (5 bases). The CDR3 has 15 residues. Germline V lookup: CDR1 SGHDT, CDR2 YYEEEE. V was pared by 2 bases and J by 6 bases, with 15 bases between. The CDR3 is CASSFFQGRGQPQHF. DNA for the CDR3: TGTGCCAGCAGCTTCTTCCAGGGACGTGGTCAGCCCCAGCATTTT.

The gene calls are TRBV29-1 and TRBJ1-1; D unresolved. With 7 bases removed from V and 5 bases from J, the gap between germline ends came to 20 bases. This CDR3 spans 14 amino acids. Looked up from germline, CDR1 is SQVTM and CDR2 is ANQGSEA. Here the CDR3 DNA reads TGCAGCGCTGGCTTATTTTGGAGTAGGACTGAAGCTTTCTTT. It translates to CSAGLFWSRTEAFF.